This T cell receptor beta chain emerged from a study of control samples from healthy donors and cancer patients. TCRdb's table, derived via immunoSEQ multiplex PCR, lists solely in-frame clones and lacks some. The sample consists of 400,000 to 500,000 clones, around 90% of them appearing once. The CDR3 consists of 16 residues. The germline V gene encodes CDR1 SGHAT and CDR2 FQNNGV. V dropped 5 bases and J dropped 4 bases, with 21 bases sitting between them. The receptor was derived from a man aged 40-49 years with head and neck cancer. The rearrangement links TRBV11-2 to TRBJ2-7, with D tentatively TRBD1 (7 bases). The sequenced material came from PBMCs. The CDR3 spells CASSQTGGRGEYEQYF. The CDR3 DNA sequence: TGTGCCAGCAGCCAAACAGGCGGCAGGGGGGAATACGAGCAGTACTTC.